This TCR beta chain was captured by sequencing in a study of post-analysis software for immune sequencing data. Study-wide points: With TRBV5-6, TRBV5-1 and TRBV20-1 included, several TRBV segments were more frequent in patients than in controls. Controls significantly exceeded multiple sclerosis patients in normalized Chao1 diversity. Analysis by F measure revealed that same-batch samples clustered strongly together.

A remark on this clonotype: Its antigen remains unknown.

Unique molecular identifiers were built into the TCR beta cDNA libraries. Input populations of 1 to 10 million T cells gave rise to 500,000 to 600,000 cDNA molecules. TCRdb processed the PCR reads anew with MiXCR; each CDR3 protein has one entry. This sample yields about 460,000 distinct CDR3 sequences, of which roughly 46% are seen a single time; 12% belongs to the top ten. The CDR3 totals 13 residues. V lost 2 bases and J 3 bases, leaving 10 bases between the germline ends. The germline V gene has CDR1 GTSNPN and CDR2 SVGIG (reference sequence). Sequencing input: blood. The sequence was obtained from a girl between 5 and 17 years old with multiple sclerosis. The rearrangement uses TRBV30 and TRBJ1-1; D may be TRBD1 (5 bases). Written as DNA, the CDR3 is TGTGCCTGGAGTAGGGAGGGGTACACTGAAGCTTTCTTT. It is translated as CAWSREGYTEAFF.